This T cell receptor (beta chain) emerged from a study of response to subunit inactivated influenza vaccine. This clonotype was counted ten times or more. Germline loops: CDR1 LGHNA, CDR2 YSLEER. J lost 4 bases, V lost 0 bases, and 15 bases had no gene match. The CDR3 extends over 19 amino acids. TCRdb reprocessed the RT-PCR reads with MiXCR, giving one entry per CDR3 protein. The data hold about 620,000 distinct CDR3 sequences, with 12% observed a single time. The specimen comprised PBMCs from blood, sampled on the day of vaccination. This TCR came from a middle-aged man who received an inactivated influenza vaccine. This chain joins TRBV4-3 and TRBJ2-7; 10 bases are shared with TRBD2. The CDR3 loop reads CASSQDPEGPSGSKYEQYF. The CDR3 region has the DNA TGCGCCAGCAGCCAAGATCCCGAAGGGCCTAGCGGGAGTAAGTACGAGCAGTACTTC.